Listed here are 28 T cell receptor beta chains from one sample, sequenced in a study of patients and donors after allogeneic stem cell transplantation (dated by TCRdb to about 2020). The library was produced with RT-PCR. TCRdb shows the sequencer as NextSeq 550. In TCRdb, the public reads were trimmed at Q25 with fastp and aligned with MiXCR, with productive beta chains retained. Rows matching on CDR3 protein sequence are summarized as one entry with the most common DNA and genes. Here the sample has about 200,000 distinct CDR3 sequences; 35% to 45% occur a single time. The top ten clonotypes cover 11% of the sample. Material: blood, either unsorted or a sorted T cell fraction (not recorded which). The receptor set was obtained from a human donor who was either an allogeneic HSCT recipient or a stem cell or donor lymphocyte infusion donor (not recorded which). It is not recorded whose cells these are; they may come from a transplant donor.

This clonotype was seen more than once but under ten times. This CDR3 is CASSSHVGQGWDGYTF. The DNA of the CDR3 is TGTGCCAGCAGCTCGCACGTAGGACAGGGGTGGGATGGCTACACCTTC. The rearrangement links TRBV7-9 to TRBJ1-2; 9 bases line up with TRBD1. This CDR3 has 16 residues. The J segment lost 6 bases and the V segment lost 4 bases, leaving 12 bases of the junction unmatched. Germline CDR1 and CDR2: SEHNR and FQNEAQ (reference sequence).

The chain combines TRBV12-3 or TRBV12-4 with TRBJ2-3; maybe TRBD1 (6 bases). The CDR3 contains 15 residues. The V and J ends lost 6 bases and 2 bases respectively, with 15 bases between them. The CDR3 DNA sequence: TGTGCCAGCAGCGCCGACAGGCCCCACACAGATACGCAGTATTTT. It is translated as CASSADRPHTDTQYF.

The J gene is TRBJ1-6, the V gene TRBV28, with a possible D match to TRBD1 (6 bases). CDR3 length: 15 residues. Trimming removed 5 bases at V and 9 bases at J, with 17 bases between. The V gene's germline CDR1 is MDHEN and CDR2 SYDVKM. The chain's CDR3 is CASSPHRAGGSPLHF. CDR3 coding DNA: TGTGCCAGCAGTCCACACAGGGCCGGGGGTTCACCCCTCCACTTT.

The chain links TRBV20-1 to TRBJ2-2; TRBD1 is a possible D gene (6 bases). The CDR3 is 14 residues long. V lost 7 bases, J lost 0 bases, and 12 bases lay in between. Germline V gives CDR1 DFQATT, CDR2 SNEGSKA (reference sequence). The CDR3, as DNA: TGCAGTGGGACGACAGGAGCGAACACCGGGGAGCTGTTTTTT. It specifies CSGTTGANTGELFF.

This clonotype occurred a few times. J is TRBJ2-3 and V is TRBV4-2; no clear D gene. Per germline, CDR1 LGHNA and CDR2 YNFKEQ. The CDR3 runs 12 residues. The germline V and J ends were trimmed by 3 bases and 6 bases, with 7 bases remaining between them. This CDR3 reads CASSQEADTQYF. As DNA, the CDR3 is TGTGCCAGCAGCCAGGAAGCGGATACGCAGTATTTT.

In this sample, this clonotype turned up once. The chain joins TRBV7-9 to TRBJ2-2; D call uncertain. The CDR3 length is 15 residues. Germline assignment: CDR1 SEHNR and CDR2 FQNEAQ (reference sequence). V lost 5 bases and J 0 bases, leaving 10 bases between the germline ends. The CDR3 nucleotides are TGTGCCAGCAGCCTCGACGGACCGAACACCGGGGAGCTGTTTTTT. Translation gives CASSLDGPNTGELFF.

The CDR3 spells CASSKHTSRNEKLFF. The CDR3 DNA reads as TGTGCCAGCAGCAAGCATACCTCTCGAAATGAAAAACTGTTTTTT. This chain links TRBV21-1 with TRBJ1-4. TRBV21-1 is noted as a pseudogene. The CDR3 spans 15 residues.

This clonotype turned up a few times. V is TRBV20-1 and J is TRBJ1-2; 7 nucleotides match TRBD1. Germline CDR1 DFQATT, CDR2 SNEGSKA (reference sequence). The V gene end was trimmed by 5 bases and the J gene end by 0 bases; junction bases not matched to a gene: 9. This CDR3 region has 15 residues. As DNA, the CDR3 is TGCAGTGCTCCAGGACAGGAGCCTCCTAACTATGGCTACACCTTC. Its translation: CSAPGQEPPNYGYTF.

CDR3 in DNA: TGCAGTGCCCCCATGGGGGGTCCTACTATCATGAACACTGAAGCTTTCTTT. This gives the protein CSAPMGGPTIMNTEAFF. V gene TRBV20-1 combines with J gene TRBJ1-1; D is possibly TRBD1 (5 bases). The germline V and J ends were trimmed by 6 bases and 0 bases, with 23 bases remaining between them. CDR3 length: 17 amino acids. Germline CDR1 and CDR2: DFQATT and SNEGSKA (reference sequence).

This clonotype turned up a few times. V and J are TRBV7-2 and TRBJ2-5; D gene unclear. The CDR3 is 13 residues long. Germline V CDR1 and CDR2: SGHTA, FQGNSA. Trimming removed 3 bases from V and 5 bases from J, with 10 bases in between. The CDR3 protein is CASSFRAAETQYF. DNA of the CDR3: TGTGCCAGCAGCTTTCGGGCGGCGGAGACCCAGTACTTC.

CDR3 DNA sequence: TGTGCCAGCTCACCAGCCAGGGGGGCCTATAATTCACCCCTCCACTTT. Translation: CASSPARGAYNSPLHF. J is TRBJ1-6 and V is TRBV18, with 7 bases matching TRBD1. This CDR3 has 16 amino acids. After removal of 2 bases from V and 2 bases from J, the junction contained 3 bases not matched to a gene. CDR1 KGHSH and CDR2 LQKENI come from the germline V gene.

The chain links TRBV24-1 to TRBJ2-1, with D perhaps given as TRBD1 or TRBD2 (5 bases each). The CDR3 covers 15 residues. Germline CDR1 is KGHDR and CDR2 is SFDVKD. Trimming stripped 9 bases from V and 0 bases from J, with 14 bases between. This CDR3 reads CATGGRSSSYNEQFF. Here the CDR3 DNA reads TGTGCCACCGGGGGTAGGTCGAGCTCCTACAATGAGCAGTTCTTC.

This chain joins TRBV5-1 and TRBJ2-1; weak D call: TRBD1 (5 bases). Germline V lookup: CDR1 SGHRS, CDR2 YFSETQ. The ends were cut back, 4 bases at V and 1 base at J, with 18 bases in the middle. The CDR3 consists of 17 residues. The CDR3 region has the DNA TGCGCCAGCAGCCTGTACCAGGGCGCCAGTTCCTACAATGAGCAGTTCTTC. It yields the protein CASSLYQGASSYNEQFF.

V and J are TRBV15 and TRBJ2-1; D is possibly TRBD1 or TRBD2 (6 bases each). Trimming left V 3 bases short and J 6 bases short, with 15 bases between. The germline gives CDR1 LNHNV, CDR2 YYDKDF (reference sequence). The length of the CDR3 is 15 residues. CDR3 DNA: TGTGCCACCAGCAGGTCGGGGAAGGGGGGCAATGAGCAGTTCTTC. Residues: CATSRSGKGGNEQFF.

J is TRBJ2-7 and V is TRBV7-9; D is perhaps TRBD1 (6 bases). Trimming shortened V by 5 bases and J by 5 bases, and 13 bases separated the two germline ends. Germline V gene sequence: CDR1 SEHNR, CDR2 FQNEAQ (reference sequence). This CDR3 spans 13 amino acids. CDR3 DNA: TGTGCCAGCAGCCGGACAGTTCTCGACGAGCAGTACTTC. Translation gives CASSRTVLDEQYF. The full variable domain, in which reference TRBV7-9 and TRBJ2-7 provide the parts outside the CDR3, is DTGVSQNPRHKITKRGQNVTFRCDPISEHNRLYWYRQTLGQGPEFLTYFQNEAQLEKSRLLSDRFSAERPKGSFSTLEIQRTEQGDSAMYLCASSRTVLDEQYFGPGTRLTVT.

DNA for the CDR3: TGTGCCAGCGAAAGTCGCTACGAGCAGTACTTC. Its translation is CASESRYEQYF. The J gene is TRBJ2-7, the V gene TRBV2, with D unclear. Trimming removed 8 bases from V and 3 bases from J, with 8 bases in between. The CDR3 loop spans 11 amino acids. The germline CDR1 and CDR2 sequences are SNHLY and FYNNEI.

This clonotype has more than one count but fewer than ten. This chain connects TRBV10-1 to TRBJ2-3; D remains unclear. V shed 3 bases and J shed 3 bases, with 7 bases lying between them. The CDR3 is 13 residues long. The germline gives CDR1 WNHNN, CDR2 SYGVQD (reference sequence). CDR3 in amino acids: CASSDARTDTQYF. CDR3 DNA sequence: TGCGCCAGCAGTGATGCGAGGACAGATACGCAGTATTTT.

The gene calls are TRBV24-1 and TRBJ2-7; TRBD1 matches at 8 bases. Germline CDR1 KGHDR, CDR2 SFDVKD. The CDR3 totals 12 residues. V trimming: 6 bases; J trimming: 5 bases; junction bases outside the gene matches: 2. The CDR3 DNA sequence: TGTGCCACCAGTCGGACAGGGCACGAGCAGTACTTC. As protein: CATSRTGHEQYF.

This clonotype was observed a handful of times. J is TRBJ1-5 and V is TRBV5-1; no definite D call. This CDR3 comprises 14 residues. In germline, CDR1 is SGHRS, CDR2 YFSETQ. V lost 4 bases to trimming and J lost 5 bases, with 13 bases between them. The CDR3: CASSPEYGDQPQHF. The CDR3 nucleotides read TGCGCCAGCAGCCCCGAGTACGGGGATCAGCCCCAGCATTTT.

This clonotype was counted between two and nine times. The chain is built from TRBV5-5 and TRBJ2-3, with D perhaps TRBD1 (6 bases). CDR3 length equals 16 residues. The V end was cut by 5 bases, the J end by 0 bases, with 16 bases between. CDR1 is SGHKS, CDR2 YYEKEE, per germline (reference sequence). CDR3 in amino acids: CASSIQGLPSTDTQYF. CDR3 nucleotide sequence: TGTGCCAGCAGTATACAGGGATTACCCAGCACAGATACGCAGTATTTT.

The chain links TRBV7-9 to TRBJ2-3; no reliable D call. Germline loops: CDR1 SEHNR, CDR2 FQNEAQ (reference sequence). The CDR3 runs 13 residues. V lost 2 bases to trimming and J lost 4 bases, with 7 bases between them. The CDR3 spells CASSLTFADTQYF. For the CDR3, the DNA is TGTGCCAGCAGCTTAACTTTCGCAGATACGCAGTATTTT.

The chain joins TRBV4-2 to TRBJ1-4; D unresolved. CDR1 LGHNA and CDR2 YNFKEQ come from the germline V gene. The CDR3 length is 13 residues. V was shortened by 1 base and J by 5 bases, with 5 bases between the two germline ends. The CDR3 nucleotides read TGTGCCAGCAGCCAAGGAAGGAATGAAAAACTGTTTTTT. This codes for CASSQGRNEKLFF.

The chain carries TRBV6-2 or TRBV6-3 and TRBJ1-5; D remains unclear. The CDR3 extends over 13 amino acids. Looked up from germline, CDR1 is MNHEY and CDR2 is SVGEGT. V shed 2 bases and J shed 9 bases, with 11 bases lying between them. The CDR3 is CASSYVGIRPQHF. As DNA, the CDR3 is TGTGCCAGCAGTTACGTGGGTATTAGGCCCCAGCATTTT.

V is TRBV12-3 or TRBV12-4 and J is TRBJ2-3; weak D call: TRBD2 (6 bases). V was clipped by 4 bases and J by 6 bases, with 14 bases between them. This CDR3 region has 14 residues. The CDR3 spells CASSSRDSLDTQYF. CDR3 DNA: TGTGCCAGCAGTTCCCGGGACTCCCTCGATACGCAGTATTTT.

This clonotype was detected only a few times. The gene calls are TRBV9 and TRBJ1-4; possibly TRBD1 for D (5 bases). Trimming pared 0 bases from V and 3 bases from J, leaving 9 bases between. The CDR3 sequence is 15 residues long. Germline V lookup: CDR1 SGDLS, CDR2 YYNGEE. The CDR3 nucleotides are TGTGCCAGCAGCGTAGCCGGGGCACCTAATGAAAAACTGTTTTTT. Translation: CASSVAGAPNEKLFF.

This clonotype was counted a few times. The V call is TRBV4-2, the J call TRBJ1-4, with D perhaps matching TRBD1 (5 bases). The CDR3 is 15 amino acids. Germline-derived CDR1 and CDR2 are LGHNA and YNFKEQ. V lost 3 bases and J lost 1, with 9 bases in between. The CDR3 sequence: CASSHQGETNEKLFF. The CDR3 DNA reads TGTGCCAGCAGCCACCAAGGGGAAACTAATGAAAAACTGTTTTTT.

This clonotype was counted a few times. V gene TRBV12-3 or TRBV12-4 combines with J gene TRBJ1-1, with TRBD1 identical over 8 bases. The trim removed 5 bases at V and 0 bases at J, leaving 8 bases unmatched. The CDR3 runs to 16 residues. This CDR3 is CASSLGQGAMNTEAFF. CDR3 DNA: TGTGCCAGCAGTCTAGGGCAGGGGGCGATGAACACTGAAGCTTTCTTT.

This clonotype turned up a few times. V gene TRBV7-2 combines with J gene TRBJ1-4; D is undetermined. Trimming stripped 4 bases from V and 8 bases from J, with 17 bases between. Germline V CDR1 and CDR2: SGHTA, FQGNSA. The CDR3 has 15 amino acids. The CDR3 sequence: CASSSHTSLPEKLFF. CDR3 nucleotides: TGTGCCAGCAGCTCACACACCTCACTACCAGAAAAACTGTTTTTT.